The clone carrying this T cell receptor beta chain turned up a few times. A much larger clone is a single base away; this may be a read error. The data are from a study of T cells in Graves' hyperthyroidism and ophthalmopathy. Trimming stripped 8 bases from V and 1 base from J, with 14 bases between. CDR3 size: 14 residues. Isolation of PBMCs was performed on about 9.9 ml fresh peripheral blood. The TCR beta CDR3 regions underwent amplification using RNA transcripts as the source. The HTBI primer set was used in a first-round RT-PCR of the TCR CDR3. TCRdb ran MiXCR on the multiplex PCR reads and lists one entry per CDR3 protein. Seen here are about 400,000 distinct CDR3 sequences, about 12% observed once, and the top ten hold 9% to 9.5%.

The clonotype comes from a woman aged 18-35 years with Graves' hyperthyroidism. Sequencing was carried out using blood. This sequence joins TRBV12-3 or TRBV12-4 and TRBJ2-5; D is undetermined. CDR3 protein: CASQRRRPQETQYF. CDR3 coding DNA: TGTGCCAGCCAAAGGCGTCGGCCCCAAGAGACCCAGTACTTC.